This T cell receptor beta chain was captured in a study of blood T cell repertoires in COVID-19. Clones were read by immunoSEQ multiplex PCR, and TCRdb kept only the in-frame ones, dropping some. The table has a few hundred thousand clones, less than 85% seen once. From germline, CDR1 is SGHAT and CDR2 FQNNGV. The CDR3 loop spans 15 amino acids. Trimming stripped 6 bases from V and 2 bases from J, with 11 bases between. The receptor comes from a woman aged 18-29 years with acute or convalescent COVID-19. This sequence joins TRBV11-2 and TRBJ1-6; possibly TRBD1 for D (5 bases). Sequenced sample: peripheral blood. The CDR3 loop reads CASRQTATYNSPLHF. As DNA, the CDR3 is TGTGCCAGCAGACAGACAGCTACCTATAATTCACCCCTCCACTTT.